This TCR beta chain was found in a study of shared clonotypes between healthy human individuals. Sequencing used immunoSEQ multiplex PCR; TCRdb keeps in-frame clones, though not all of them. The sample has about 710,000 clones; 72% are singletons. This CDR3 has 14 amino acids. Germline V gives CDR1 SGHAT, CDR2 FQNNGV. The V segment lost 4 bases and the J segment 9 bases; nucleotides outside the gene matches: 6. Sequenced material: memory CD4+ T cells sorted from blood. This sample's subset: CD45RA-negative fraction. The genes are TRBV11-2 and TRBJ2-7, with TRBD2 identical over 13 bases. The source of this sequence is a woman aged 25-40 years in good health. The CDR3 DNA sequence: TGTGCCAGCAGCTCTACTAGCGGGAGGGGCCCGCAGTACTTC. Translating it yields CASSSTSGRGPQYF.